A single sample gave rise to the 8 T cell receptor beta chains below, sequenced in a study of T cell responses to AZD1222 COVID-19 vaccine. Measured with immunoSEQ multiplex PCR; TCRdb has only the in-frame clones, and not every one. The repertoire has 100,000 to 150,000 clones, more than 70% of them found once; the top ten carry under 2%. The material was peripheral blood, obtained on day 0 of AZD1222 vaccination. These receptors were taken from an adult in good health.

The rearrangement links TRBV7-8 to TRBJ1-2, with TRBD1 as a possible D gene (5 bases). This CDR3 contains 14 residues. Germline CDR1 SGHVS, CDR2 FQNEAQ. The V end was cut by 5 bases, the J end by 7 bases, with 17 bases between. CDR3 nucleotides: TGTGCCAGCAGCCGAGCGGGGCTCAATGTTGGCTACACCTTC. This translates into CASSRAGLNVGYTF.

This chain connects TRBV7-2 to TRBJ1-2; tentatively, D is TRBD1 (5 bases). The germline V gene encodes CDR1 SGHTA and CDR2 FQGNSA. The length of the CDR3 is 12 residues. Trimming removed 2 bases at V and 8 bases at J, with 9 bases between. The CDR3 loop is CASSLLGGGYTF. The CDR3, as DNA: TGTGCCAGCAGCTTACTCGGGGGAGGCTACACCTTC. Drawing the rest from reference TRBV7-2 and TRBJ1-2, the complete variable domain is GAGVSQSPSNKVTEKGKDVELRCDPISGHTALYWYRQSLGQGLEFLIYFQGNSAPDKSGLPSDRFSAERTGGSVSTLTIQRTQQEDSAVYLCASSLLGGGYTFGSGTRLTVV.

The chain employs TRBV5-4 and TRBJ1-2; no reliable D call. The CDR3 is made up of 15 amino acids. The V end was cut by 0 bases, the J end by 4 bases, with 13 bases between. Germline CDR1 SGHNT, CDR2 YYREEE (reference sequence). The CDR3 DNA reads TGTGCCAGCAGCTTGGACGTTGGATCATTCTATGGCTACACCTTC. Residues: CASSLDVGSFYGYTF.

CDR3 in amino acids: CASSLGDRAYEQYF. In nucleotides, the CDR3 is TGTGCCAGCAGCTTGGGAGACCGGGCCTACGAGCAGTACTTC. The J gene is TRBJ2-7, the V gene TRBV5-6; no reliable D call. CDR3 length: 14 amino acids. V dropped 0 bases and J dropped 2 bases, with 9 bases sitting between them. Germline values: CDR1 SGHDT, CDR2 YYEEEE.

This CDR3 reads CASSQWPGNTIYF. The CDR3 bases are TGCGCCAGCAGCCAATGGCCTGGAAACACCATATATTTT. The chain couples TRBV4-1 to TRBJ1-3; D gene unclear. The CDR3 has 13 amino acids. Germline V CDR1 and CDR2: MGHRA, YSYEKL. V shed 2 bases and J shed 2 bases, with 4 bases lying between them.

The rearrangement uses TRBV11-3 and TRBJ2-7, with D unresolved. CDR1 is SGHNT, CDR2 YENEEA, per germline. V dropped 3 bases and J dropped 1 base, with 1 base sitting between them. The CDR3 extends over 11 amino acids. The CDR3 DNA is TGTGCCAGCAGCTTTTCCTACGAGCAGTACTTC. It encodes CASSFSYEQYF.

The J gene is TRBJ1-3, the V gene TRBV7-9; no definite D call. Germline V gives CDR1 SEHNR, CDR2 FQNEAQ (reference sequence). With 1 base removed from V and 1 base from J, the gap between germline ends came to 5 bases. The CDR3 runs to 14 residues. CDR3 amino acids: CASSLVSSGNTIYF. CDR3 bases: TGTGCCAGCAGCTTAGTCTCTTCTGGAAACACCATATATTTT.

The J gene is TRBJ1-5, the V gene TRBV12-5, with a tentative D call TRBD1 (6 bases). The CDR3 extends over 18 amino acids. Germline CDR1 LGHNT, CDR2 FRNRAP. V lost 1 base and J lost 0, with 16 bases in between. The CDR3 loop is CASGLASGTPYSNQPQHF. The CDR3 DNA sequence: TGTGCTAGTGGTTTGGCTTCCGGGACACCTTATAGCAATCAGCCCCAGCATTTT.